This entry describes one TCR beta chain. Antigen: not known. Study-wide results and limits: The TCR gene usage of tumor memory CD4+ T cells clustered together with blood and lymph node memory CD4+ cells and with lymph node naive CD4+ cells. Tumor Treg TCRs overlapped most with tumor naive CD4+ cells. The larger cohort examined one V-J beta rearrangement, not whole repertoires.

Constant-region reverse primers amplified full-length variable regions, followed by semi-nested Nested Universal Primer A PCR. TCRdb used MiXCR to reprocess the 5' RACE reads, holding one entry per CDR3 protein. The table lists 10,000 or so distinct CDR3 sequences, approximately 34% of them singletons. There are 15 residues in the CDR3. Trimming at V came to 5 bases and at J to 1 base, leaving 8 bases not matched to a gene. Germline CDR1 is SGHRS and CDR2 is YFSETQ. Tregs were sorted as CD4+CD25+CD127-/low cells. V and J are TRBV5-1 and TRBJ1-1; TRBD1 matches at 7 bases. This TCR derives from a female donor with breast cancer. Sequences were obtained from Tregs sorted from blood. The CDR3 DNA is TGCGCCAGCAGTGACATCAGGGGGAAGAACACTGAAGCTTTCTTT. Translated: CASSDIRGKNTEAFF.